Listed below are T cell receptor beta chains from one sample, sequenced in a study of beta chain features in type 1 diabetes. The table came from immunoSEQ multiplex PCR; TCRdb's copy has only in-frame clones and leaves some out. Counted here are approximately 200,000 clones, 9.6% occurring once; the ten biggest clones make up around 0.037%. The specimen sequenced was naive CD4+ T cells from blood. Receptors originate from a woman under 30 in good health. CDR3s include the opening cysteine and the closing phenylalanine or tryptophan. The D gene is left open where the match is weak. The size of a clone is reported for some rows only, either as once, few or many, or as a class for expanded clones.

clone_size: .
v_call: TRBV5-6
j_call: TRBJ2-1
cdr3_length: 15
d_call: TRBD2
cdr3_nt: TGTGCCAGCAGTTTTAGCGGGAGCAGACCCAATGAGCAGTTCTTC
cdr3_aa: CASSFSGSRPNEQFF

clone_size: few
v_call: TRBV5-4
j_call: TRBJ2-2
cdr3_length: 15
d_call: TRBD1
cdr3_nt: TGTGCCAGCAGCCCGGGACAGGGACGGACCGGGGAGCTGTTTTTT
cdr3_aa: CASSPGQGRTGELFF

clone_size: .
v_call: TRBV7-9
j_call: TRBJ2-7
cdr3_length: 14
d_call: .
cdr3_nt: TGTGCCAGCACAACTTCCGGGACTTTCGACGAGCAGTACTTC
cdr3_aa: CASTTSGTFDEQYF

clone_size: many
v_call: TRBV15
j_call: TRBJ2-5
cdr3_length: 13
d_call: .
cdr3_nt: TGTGCCACCAGCAGAGACCCCCGAGAGACCCAGTACTTC
cdr3_aa: CATSRDPRETQYF

clone_size: .
v_call: TRBV18
j_call: TRBJ1-1
cdr3_length: 14
d_call: .
cdr3_nt: TGTGCCAGCTCACCAACAATCGGGTTTGAGGGAACTTTCTTT
cdr3_aa: CASSPTIGFEGTFF

clone_size: .
v_call: TRBV20-1
j_call: TRBJ2-1
cdr3_length: 11
d_call: .
cdr3_nt: TGCAGTCGACTACTAGGAAATGAGCAGTTCTTC
cdr3_aa: CSRLLGNEQFF

clone_size: .
v_call: TRBV6-1
j_call: TRBJ1-1
cdr3_length: 14
d_call: TRBD1
cdr3_nt: TGTGCCAGCACTAGAACAGGGGGTCGAACTGAAGCTTTCTTT
cdr3_aa: CASTRTGGRTEAFF

clone_size: few
v_call: TRBV7-8
j_call: TRBJ1-2
cdr3_length: 12
d_call: .
cdr3_nt: TGTGCCAGCAGCTCCGCAGGGGATGGCTACACCTTC
cdr3_aa: CASSSAGDGYTF

clone_size: .
v_call: TRBV19
j_call: TRBJ2-3
cdr3_length: 15
d_call: .
cdr3_nt: TGTGCCAGTAGTATCGCTAAAGGGGCCACAGATACGCAGTATTTT
cdr3_aa: CASSIAKGATDTQYF

clone_size: .
v_call: TRBV5-1
j_call: TRBJ2-1
cdr3_length: 14
d_call: .
cdr3_nt: TGCGCCAGCAGCTTGGGGGACAACTACAATGAGCAGTTCTTC
cdr3_aa: CASSLGDNYNEQFF

clone_size: .
v_call: TRBV19
j_call: TRBJ2-1
cdr3_length: 14
d_call: .
cdr3_nt: TGTGCCAGTAGTACGCCGGGACACTATAATGAGCAGTTCTTC
cdr3_aa: CASSTPGHYNEQFF

clone_size: .
v_call: TRBV7-2
j_call: TRBJ2-7
cdr3_length: 16
d_call: TRBD2
cdr3_nt: TGTGCCAGCAGCTTAGCTAGCGGGAGAGGGGAATACGAGCAGTACTTC
cdr3_aa: CASSLASGRGEYEQYF

clone_size: few
v_call: TRBV19
j_call: TRBJ2-7
cdr3_length: 16
d_call: .
cdr3_nt: TGTGCCAGTAGTGGAGGGCGGGACAGAAGCTCCTACGAGCAGTACTTC
cdr3_aa: CASSGGRDRSSYEQYF

clone_size: few
v_call: TRBV6-1
j_call: TRBJ1-2
cdr3_length: 13
d_call: .
cdr3_nt: TGTGCCAGCACGATCGTAGCTAACTATGGCTACACCTTC
cdr3_aa: CASTIVANYGYTF

clone_size: few
v_call: TRBV6-5
j_call: TRBJ2-1
cdr3_length: 15
d_call: TRBD1
cdr3_nt: TGTGCCAGCAGTCGCACAGGGGTTCGGTACAATGAGCAGTTCTTC
cdr3_aa: CASSRTGVRYNEQFF

clone_size: .
v_call: TRBV30
j_call: TRBJ2-7
cdr3_length: 10
d_call: TRBD2
cdr3_nt: TGTGCCTGGGGGGAGGGCCCGCGGTACTTC
cdr3_aa: CAWGEGPRYF

clone_size: .
v_call: TRBV5-1
j_call: TRBJ1-2
cdr3_length: 14
d_call: TRBD1
cdr3_nt: TGCGCCAGCAGCCCCCGACAGGGTGCCTATGGCTACACCTTC
cdr3_aa: CASSPRQGAYGYTF

clone_size: few
v_call: TRBV14
j_call: TRBJ2-3
cdr3_length: 15
d_call: TRBD2
cdr3_nt: TGTGCCAGCAGCCAACTAGCGGGGCGCACAGATACGCAGTATTTT
cdr3_aa: CASSQLAGRTDTQYF

clone_size: few
v_call: TRBV6-1
j_call: TRBJ2-5
cdr3_length: 18
d_call: TRBD2
cdr3_nt: TGTGCCAGCAGTGGCTCGACTAGCGGGTTGGTGTACCAAGAGACCCAGTACTTC
cdr3_aa: CASSGSTSGLVYQETQYF

clone_size: .
v_call: TRBV4-2
j_call: TRBJ2-7
cdr3_length: 13
d_call: .
cdr3_nt: TGTGCCAGCAGCCTGACAGGTTCCTACGAGCAGTACTTC
cdr3_aa: CASSLTGSYEQYF

clone_size: .
v_call: TRBV19
j_call: TRBJ1-1
cdr3_length: 13
d_call: .
cdr3_nt: TGTGCCAGTAGTCGATCCGGAGTCACTGAAGCTTTCTTT
cdr3_aa: CASSRSGVTEAFF

clone_size: .
v_call: TRBV14
j_call: TRBJ2-6
cdr3_length: 19
d_call: TRBD2
cdr3_nt: TGTGCCAGCAGCTATTGGACTAGCGGGAGGGCCACTGGGGCCAACGTCCTGACTTTC
cdr3_aa: CASSYWTSGRATGANVLTF

clone_size: few
v_call: TRBV28
j_call: TRBJ2-1
cdr3_length: 16
d_call: TRBD2
cdr3_nt: TGTGCCAGCAGTTCCGGGGGGGGCTGGGTTGGCAATGAGCAGTTCTTC
cdr3_aa: CASSSGGGWVGNEQFF

clone_size: many
v_call: TRBV7-9
j_call: TRBJ2-1
cdr3_length: 14
d_call: TRBD2
cdr3_nt: TGTGCCAGCAGCTTGCGGGAGCCCTACAATGAGCAGTTCTTC
cdr3_aa: CASSLREPYNEQFF

clone_size: few
v_call: TRBV9
j_call: TRBJ2-6
cdr3_length: 16
d_call: TRBD1
cdr3_nt: TGTGCCAGCAGCGGACAGGGGATGGCTGGGGCCAACGTCCTGACTTTC
cdr3_aa: CASSGQGMAGANVLTF

clone_size: few
v_call: TRBV30
j_call: TRBJ2-7
cdr3_length: 12
d_call: .
cdr3_nt: TGTGCCTGGAAGGTCGGGACCTACGAGCAGTACTTC
cdr3_aa: CAWKVGTYEQYF

clone_size: few
v_call: TRBV5-1
j_call: TRBJ2-7
cdr3_length: 14
d_call: .
cdr3_nt: TGCGCCAGCAGCCAAACCATAAGAGCAGGGGAGCAGTACTTC
cdr3_aa: CASSQTIRAGEQYF

clone_size: .
v_call: TRBV19
j_call: TRBJ1-3
cdr3_length: 13
d_call: .
cdr3_nt: TGTGCCAGTAGCGGACAGTATGGAAACACCATATATTTT
cdr3_aa: CASSGQYGNTIYF

clone_size: .
v_call: TRBV12-5
j_call: TRBJ1-2
cdr3_length: 13
d_call: .
cdr3_nt: TGTGCTAGTGGTTTGTGGACAGAATATGGCTACACCTTC
cdr3_aa: CASGLWTEYGYTF

clone_size: .
v_call: TRBV5-1
j_call: TRBJ1-5
cdr3_length: 16
d_call: TRBD1
cdr3_nt: TGCGCCAGCAGCCTAGGGACAGGGGATTACAGTCAGCCCCAGCATTTT
cdr3_aa: CASSLGTGDYSQPQHF

clone_size: .
v_call: TRBV11-3
j_call: TRBJ2-7
cdr3_length: 13
d_call: .
cdr3_nt: TGTGCCAGCAGCATTACGGGGGCCTACGAGCAGTACTTC
cdr3_aa: CASSITGAYEQYF

clone_size: .
v_call: TRBV30
j_call: TRBJ2-7
cdr3_length: 14
d_call: TRBD1
cdr3_nt: TGTGCCTGGACTTCCCCCGGGACAGGGTACGAGCAGTACTTC
cdr3_aa: CAWTSPGTGYEQYF

clone_size: .
v_call: TRBV5-1
j_call: TRBJ2-7
cdr3_length: 13
d_call: .
cdr3_nt: TGCGCCAGCAGCTTCAGTTACTCCTACGAGCAGTACTTC
cdr3_aa: CASSFSYSYEQYF

clone_size: .
v_call: TRBV10-1
j_call: TRBJ2-1
cdr3_length: 12
d_call: TRBD1
cdr3_nt: TGCGCCAGCAGTGACCCGGGACAGGTGCAGTTCTTC
cdr3_aa: CASSDPGQVQFF

clone_size: .
v_call: TRBV19
j_call: TRBJ2-6
cdr3_length: 18
d_call: TRBD1
cdr3_nt: TGTGCCAGTAGTATAGTAAGGCAGGGGGCGGGTGGGGCCAACGTCCTGACTTTC
cdr3_aa: CASSIVRQGAGGANVLTF

clone_size: .
v_call: TRBV2
j_call: TRBJ2-1
cdr3_length: 13
d_call: TRBD2
cdr3_nt: TGTGCCAGCAGTGATGAGGTAGCGGGAGAGCAGTTCTTC
cdr3_aa: CASSDEVAGEQFF

clone_size: few
v_call: TRBV4-1
j_call: TRBJ2-5
cdr3_length: 16
d_call: TRBD1
cdr3_nt: TGCGCCAGCAGCCAAGATAGGACAGGGGGGGAGGAGACCCAGTACTTC
cdr3_aa: CASSQDRTGGEETQYF

clone_size: .
v_call: TRBV5-5
j_call: TRBJ2-7
cdr3_length: 14
d_call: .
cdr3_nt: TGTGCCAGCAGCTTGTCGGGGGATCTCTACGAGCAGTACTTC
cdr3_aa: CASSLSGDLYEQYF

clone_size: few
v_call: TRBV29-1
j_call: TRBJ2-2
cdr3_length: 14
d_call: TRBD2
cdr3_nt: TGCAGCGTTGTCGGGGGGGCCATCCACGGGGAGCTGTTTTTT
cdr3_aa: CSVVGGAIHGELFF

clone_size: .
v_call: TRBV19
j_call: TRBJ2-1
cdr3_length: 15
d_call: .
cdr3_nt: TGTGCCAGTAGTCCACAAGGGGCTAGTCTCAATGAGCAGTTCTTC
cdr3_aa: CASSPQGASLNEQFF

clone_size: many
v_call: TRBV30
j_call: TRBJ1-5
cdr3_length: 13
d_call: TRBD1
cdr3_nt: TGTGCCTGGAGCCACAGGGGAGGCCAGCCCCAGCATTTT
cdr3_aa: CAWSHRGGQPQHF